This TCR beta chain was observed in a study of human T cells and chemical hapten exposure. Unmatched junction bases numbered 5, after V lost 6 bases and J lost 1 base. This CDR3 comprises 15 residues. It was unfractionated whole blood from which total RNA was extracted. In the library, unique molecular identifiers were attached to individual cDNA molecules. MiXCR, applied by TCRdb to the 5' RACE reads, yields one record per CDR3 protein. The table lists 110,000 or so distinct CDR3 sequences, more than 15% of them singletons. The clonotype originates from a human donor in good health. This chain connects TRBV12-3 or TRBV12-4 to TRBJ1-1; 10 bases align to TRBD1. CDR3 in amino acids: CASRPGQGSNTEAFF. Here the CDR3 DNA reads TGTGCCAGCAGACCGGGACAGGGGTCGAACACTGAAGCTTTCTTT.